This T cell receptor (beta chain) was recovered during a study of technical replicates of blood from a few donors. This clone was recorded only once. TCRdb keeps only in-frame clones here, not all; method: immunoSEQ multiplex PCR. This sample has under 100,000 clones, with 95% found just once. Sequencing was performed on T cells isolated from PBMCs. This clonotype was obtained from a human donor in good health.

CDR3 residues: CASSVRLAEMDTQYF. DNA for the CDR3: TGTGCCAGCAGTGTCAGACTAGCGGAGATGGATACGCAGTATTTT. V and J are TRBV27 and TRBJ2-3; 9 bases agree with TRBD2. The germline CDR1 and CDR2 sequences are MNHEY and SMNVEV (reference sequence). This CDR3 spans 15 amino acids. The junction had 9 bases not matched to a gene; V was cut back by 5 bases and J by 6 bases.